A selection of T cell receptor beta chains follows, all from one sample in a study of blood T cell repertoires in COVID-19. Produced via immunoSEQ multiplex PCR; TCRdb's table is partial and in-frame only. The data hold some 200,000 clones, with 85% to 95% observed a single time. The sequenced sample consisted of peripheral blood. The source of these receptors is a man aged 30 to 45 with COVID-19, enrolled during active disease. The CDR3 runs from the conserved cysteine through the conserved F or W. The order of the fields is CDR3 length, J gene, D gene, clone size, V gene, CDR3 DNA, CDR3 protein. The D gene is left open where the match is weak. Expanded clones are given a class, and other clones once, few, many or no size at all.

16,TRBJ2-5,TRBD2,.,TRBV5-1,TGCGCCAGCAGCTCCGGACTAGCGGGGGTGCAAGAGACCCAGTACTTC,CASSSGLAGVQETQYF
14,TRBJ1-4,.,.,TRBV5-4,TGTGCCAGCAGCGAGGCGACAACTAATGAAAAACTGTTTTTT,CASSEATTNEKLFF
14,TRBJ1-5,.,.,TRBV7-2,TGTGCCAGCAGCCCCAGGTATAGCAATCAGCCCCAGCATTTT,CASSPRYSNQPQHF
15,TRBJ1-1,.,.,TRBV11-2,TGTGCCAGCAGCTTAGAGCGCATCCGGGGGGCTGAAGCTTTCTTT,CASSLERIRGAEAFF
16,TRBJ1-2,TRBD1,.,TRBV11-2,TGTGCCAGCAGCTTAGGGCCGGGGGACAGGGGCCATGGCTACACCTTC,CASSLGPGDRGHGYTF
16,TRBJ1-6,TRBD1,.,TRBV5-6,TGTGCCAGCAGCTATCGACAGGGAACCTATAATTCACCCCTCCACTTT,CASSYRQGTYNSPLHF
11,TRBJ2-7,.,few,TRBV20-1,TGCAGTGTCAGATCAGGGCACGAGCAGTACTTC,CSVRSGHEQYF
13,TRBJ1-2,TRBD1,.,TRBV19,TGTGCCAGTAGTAGTACAGGGGGCGCTGGCTACACCTTC,CASSSTGGAGYTF
13,TRBJ2-7,TRBD2,.,TRBV5-4,TGTGCCAGCAGCTTTTTTGCGGGGGACGAGCAGTACTTC,CASSFFAGDEQYF
15,TRBJ1-1,.,once,TRBV2,TGTGCCAGCAGCGGTTCAGTAGCCATGAACACTGAAGCTTTCTTT,CASSGSVAMNTEAFF
14,TRBJ2-1,TRBD2,.,TRBV19,TGTGCCAGTCACGAAGCGGGGGGGAGTGATGAGCAGTTCTTC,CASHEAGGSDEQFF
16,TRBJ1-3,TRBD1,.,TRBV11-2,TGTGCCAGCAGCACCATTGGACAGGCCTCTGGAAACACCATATATTTT,CASSTIGQASGNTIYF
16,TRBJ2-3,.,.,TRBV7-9,TGTGCCAGCAGCTTAGGGACCGACCTGGAGGTTGATACGCAGTATTTT,CASSLGTDLEVDTQYF
17,TRBJ1-5,TRBD1,.,TRBV7-9,TGTGCCAGCAGTCCCGGGACAGGTTTTTCGGGCAATCAGCCCCAGCATTTT,CASSPGTGFSGNQPQHF
15,TRBJ1-5,.,.,TRBV4-1,TGCGCCAGCAGCCAAATTGAGGGTCCAGATGGGCCCCAGCATTTT,CASSQIEGPDGPQHF
15,TRBJ1-5,.,.,TRBV19,TGTGCCAGTAGTACGCCAAGACGGGACAATCAGCCCCAGCATTTT,CASSTPRRDNQPQHF
15,TRBJ2-1,TRBD1,.,TRBV28,TGTGCCAGCAGTTTAGTCGGACAGGTTTCCAATGAGCAGTTCTTC,CASSLVGQVSNEQFF
14,TRBJ1-6,.,.,TRBV2,TGTGCCAGCAGGCGACAGGTTCAGGATTCACCCCTCCACTTT,CASRRQVQDSPLHF